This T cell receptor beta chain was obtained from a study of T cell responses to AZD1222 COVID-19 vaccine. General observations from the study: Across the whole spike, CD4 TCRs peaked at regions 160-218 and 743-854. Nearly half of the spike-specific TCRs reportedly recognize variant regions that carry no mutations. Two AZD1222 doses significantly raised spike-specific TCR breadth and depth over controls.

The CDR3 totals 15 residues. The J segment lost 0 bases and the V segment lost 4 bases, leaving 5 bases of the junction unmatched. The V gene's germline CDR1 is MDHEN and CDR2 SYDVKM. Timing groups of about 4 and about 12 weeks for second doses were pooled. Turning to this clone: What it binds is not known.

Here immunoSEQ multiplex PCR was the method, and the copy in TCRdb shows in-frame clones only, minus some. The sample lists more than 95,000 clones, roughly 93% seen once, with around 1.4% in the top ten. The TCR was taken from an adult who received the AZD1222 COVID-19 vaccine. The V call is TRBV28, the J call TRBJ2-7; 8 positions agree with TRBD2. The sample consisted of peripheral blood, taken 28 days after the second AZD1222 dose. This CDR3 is CASSSASGFSYEQYF. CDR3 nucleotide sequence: TGTGCCAGCAGTTCGGCTAGCGGGTTCTCCTACGAGCAGTACTTC.